A selection of T cell receptor beta chains follows, all from one sample in a study of CD4 T cells in relation to SARS-CoV-2 and coronaviruses. The protocol was immunoSEQ multiplex PCR, while the TCRdb copy is restricted to in-frame clones and leaves out a portion. Of about 37,000 clones detected, more than 70% appear once; the ten largest clones hold 4.5%. No cognate antigen is known for these TCRs. Material for sequencing was naive CD4+ T cells from PBMCs, cultured in vitro. These receptors were taken from an adult with COVID-19. Both conserved end residues are part of each CDR3. A D gene is named only where the DNA matches it firmly. Where a row states a size, it is once, few, many or the class of an expanded clone; other rows omit it.

J: TRBJ2-7
V: TRBV2
size: .
D: .
DNA: TGTGCCAGCAGGCGGGCAGGCTACGAGCAGTACTTC
CDR3: CASRRAGYEQYF

J: TRBJ1-1
V: TRBV16
size: .
D: .
DNA: TGTGCCAGCACCATTACTCGGGGGCCTGAAGCTTTCTTT
CDR3: CASTITRGPEAFF

J: TRBJ2-7
V: TRBV28
size: .
D: TRBD2
DNA: TGTGCCAGCAGCTCTGGACTAGCCAGTTACGAGCAGTACTTC
CDR3: CASSSGLASYEQYF

J: TRBJ2-7
V: TRBV6-5
size: .
D: TRBD2
DNA: TGTGCCAGCAGCCTCGAACTAGCGCGAGCCTACGAGCAGTACTTC
CDR3: CASSLELARAYEQYF

J: TRBJ1-1
V: TRBV15
size: .
D: .
DNA: TGTGCCACCAGCAGAGATTTGTATAGCGGTATAGAAGCTTTCTTT
CDR3: CATSRDLYSGIEAFF

J: TRBJ2-2
V: TRBV13
size: .
D: .
DNA: TGTGCCAGCAGCTTAGCCCCTAAGCCGATGGAGCTGTTTTTT
CDR3: CASSLAPKPMELFF

J: TRBJ1-4
V: TRBV18
size: .
D: TRBD1
DNA: TGTGCCAGCTCACCACGGGTGGCAGGGGGCACTAATGAAAAACTGTTTTTT
CDR3: CASSPRVAGGTNEKLFF

J: TRBJ1-5
V: TRBV19
size: .
D: .
DNA: TGTGCCAGTAGATCCTCGTCTCAGCCCCAGCATTTT
CDR3: CASRSSSQPQHF

J: TRBJ2-5
V: TRBV28
size: .
D: .
DNA: TGTGCCAGCAGTTTAGGAAGGGCCGGAGAGACCCAGTACTTC
CDR3: CASSLGRAGETQYF

J: TRBJ1-3
V: TRBV7-6
size: .
D: .
DNA: TGTGCCAGCAGCCCGGAACCCATTACTCAAGCGGGGGGAAACACCATATATTTT
CDR3: CASSPEPITQAGGNTIYF

J: TRBJ2-5
V: TRBV5-6
size: .
D: .
DNA: TGTGCCAGCAGCTTGCTTGCCCCCGGGGCCCCAGCGGCGGAGACCCAGTACTTC
CDR3: CASSLLAPGAPAAETQYF

J: TRBJ2-7
V: TRBV6-5
size: .
D: TRBD2
DNA: TGTGCCAGCAGTTACCCATCGGGGGGGGAGCAGTACTTC
CDR3: CASSYPSGGEQYF

J: TRBJ2-2
V: TRBV10-3
size: few
D: .
DNA: TGTGCCGCCGGGACACCCAACACCGGGGAGCTGTTTTTT
CDR3: CAAGTPNTGELFF

J: TRBJ1-1
V: TRBV19
size: .
D: TRBD1
DNA: TGTGCCAGTAGTGATTTTACAGGGGGAGACACTGAAGCTTTCTTT
CDR3: CASSDFTGGDTEAFF

J: TRBJ2-7
V: TRBV19
size: .
D: .
DNA: TGTGCCAGTAGTAATTGGGGTGGCGAGCAGTACTTC
CDR3: CASSNWGGEQYF

J: TRBJ2-7
V: TRBV27
size: .
D: .
DNA: TGTGCCAGCAGTTCTAGGCCGAGATCCTACGAGCAGTACTTC
CDR3: CASSSRPRSYEQYF

J: TRBJ2-5
V: TRBV19
size: .
D: TRBD2
DNA: TGTGCCAGTACCGCCTTAGCGGGAGGTTCCCAAGAGACCCAGTACTTC
CDR3: CASTALAGGSQETQYF

J: TRBJ2-5
V: TRBV28
size: .
D: TRBD2
DNA: TGTGCCAGCAGTTTCCCTTTACTAGCGGGAGGGCAGGAGACCCAGTACTTC
CDR3: CASSFPLLAGGQETQYF

J: TRBJ2-3
V: TRBV5-1
size: .
D: .
DNA: TGCGCCAGCAGCTTGGTCGCGGTCTCTAGCACAGATACGCAGTATTTT
CDR3: CASSLVAVSSTDTQYF

J: TRBJ1-1
V: TRBV19
size: .
D: .
DNA: TGTGCCAGTAGTATTACAATGAACACTGAAGCTTTCTTT
CDR3: CASSITMNTEAFF

J: TRBJ2-5
V: TRBV5-6
size: .
D: .
DNA: TGTGCCAGCTGCTCGCGAGCGGTTAAAGAGACCCAGTACTTC
CDR3: CASCSRAVKETQYF

J: TRBJ2-3
V: TRBV6-4
size: .
D: TRBD2
DNA: TGTGCCAGCAGTGAGGGTAGCGGGAGTACAGATACGCAGTATTTT
CDR3: CASSEGSGSTDTQYF

J: TRBJ2-7
V: TRBV10-3
size: .
D: .
DNA: TGTGCCATCAGTCCCCGGGTTAACTACGAGCAGTACTTC
CDR3: CAISPRVNYEQYF

J: TRBJ2-1
V: TRBV7-3
size: .
D: .
DNA: TGTGCCAGCAGCTTAGAGCCAGGCAGCTCCTACAATGAGCAGTTCTTC
CDR3: CASSLEPGSSYNEQFF

J: TRBJ2-7
V: TRBV27
size: .
D: TRBD1
DNA: TGTGCCAGCAGTCCCGGGACAGGGGACTACGAGCAGTACTTC
CDR3: CASSPGTGDYEQYF

J: TRBJ2-2
V: TRBV6-6
size: .
D: TRBD1
DNA: TGTGCCAGCAGTCGTTCTCCTGGGACAGCCAACACCGGGGAGCTGTTTTTT
CDR3: CASSRSPGTANTGELFF

J: TRBJ1-1
V: TRBV24-1
size: .
D: .
DNA: TGTGCCACCAGTGATTCACAGGGTCCTGAAGCTTTCTTT
CDR3: CATSDSQGPEAFF

J: TRBJ2-2
V: TRBV5-4
size: .
D: TRBD1
DNA: TGTGCCAGCAGCCCAAGGGGAGGACAGGGGGGTGGAACCGGGGAGCTGTTTTTT
CDR3: CASSPRGGQGGGTGELFF

J: TRBJ1-2
V: TRBV30
size: few
D: .
DNA: TGTGCCTGGAGAGCCGCGGGGTCTGGCTACACCTTC
CDR3: CAWRAAGSGYTF

J: TRBJ2-1
V: TRBV5-4
size: .
D: TRBD1
DNA: TGTGCCAGCAGCCCTGAAGGGACAGGGGGGAATGAGCAGTTCTTC
CDR3: CASSPEGTGGNEQFF

J: TRBJ1-4
V: TRBV6-5
size: .
D: .
DNA: TGTGCCAGCAGTCCCCGGGGGTATAATGAAAAACTGTTTTTT
CDR3: CASSPRGYNEKLFF

J: TRBJ2-7
V: TRBV19
size: .
D: .
DNA: TGTGCCAGTAGTCCAAGCCCCGGGGGCTACGAGCAGTACTTC
CDR3: CASSPSPGGYEQYF

J: TRBJ2-1
V: TRBV19
size: few
D: TRBD2
DNA: TGTGCCAGTAGTCCCTCTCTCGCGGGAGGTAGGAGGTACAATGAGCAGTTCTTC
CDR3: CASSPSLAGGRRYNEQFF

J: TRBJ2-3
V: TRBV6-2/TRBV6-3
size: once
D: TRBD2
DNA: TGTGCCAGCAGTTACCCGCGGGAGGGAGCAGATACGCAGTATTTT
CDR3: CASSYPREGADTQYF

J: TRBJ2-6
V: TRBV7-9
size: .
D: TRBD1
DNA: TGTGCCAGCAACCCGGGACAGGCCGATTCTGGGGCCAACGTCCTGACTTTC
CDR3: CASNPGQADSGANVLTF

J: TRBJ1-6
V: TRBV14
size: .
D: TRBD1
DNA: TGTGCCAGCAGCTCGGGACAGACTGATAATTCACCCCTCCACTTT
CDR3: CASSSGQTDNSPLHF

J: TRBJ2-1
V: TRBV11-2
size: .
D: TRBD1
DNA: TGTGCCAGCAGCTCCCGGACAGGGGAAAGAGGCGATGAGCAGTTCTTC
CDR3: CASSSRTGERGDEQFF

J: TRBJ2-1
V: TRBV25-1
size: .
D: TRBD2
DNA: TGTGCCAGCAGTGGCCTACATCTAGCGGGAGTTTCCAATGAGCAGTTCTTC
CDR3: CASSGLHLAGVSNEQFF